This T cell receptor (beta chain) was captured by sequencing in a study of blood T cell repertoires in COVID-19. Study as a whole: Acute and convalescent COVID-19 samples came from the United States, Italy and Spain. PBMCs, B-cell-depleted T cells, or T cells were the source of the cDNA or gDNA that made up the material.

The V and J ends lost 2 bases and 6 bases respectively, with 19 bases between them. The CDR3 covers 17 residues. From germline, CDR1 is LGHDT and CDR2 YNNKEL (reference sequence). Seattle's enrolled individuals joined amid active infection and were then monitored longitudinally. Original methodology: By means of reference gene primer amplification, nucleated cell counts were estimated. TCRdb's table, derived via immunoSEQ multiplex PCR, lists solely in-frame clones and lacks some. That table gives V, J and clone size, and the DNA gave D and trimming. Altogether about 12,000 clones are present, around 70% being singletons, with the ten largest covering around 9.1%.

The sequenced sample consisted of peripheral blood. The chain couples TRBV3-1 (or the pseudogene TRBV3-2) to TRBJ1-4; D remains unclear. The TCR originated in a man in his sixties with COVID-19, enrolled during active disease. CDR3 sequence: CASSQYPSRIEDEKLFF. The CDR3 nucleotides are TGTGCCAGCAGCCAATACCCTTCGAGGATCGAGGATGAAAAACTGTTTTTT.